The source of this T cell receptor (beta chain) is a study of naive and memory T cell subsets. Reverse transcription of blood and skin TCR RNA was primed at alpha and beta constant regions. Ligated cDNA underwent four rounds of PCR with nested alpha and beta constant region primers and SP2. TCRdb processed the 5' RACE reads anew with MiXCR; each CDR3 protein has one entry. The sample records about 25,000 distinct CDR3 sequences, roughly 23% being singletons. A note on this clonotype: Its antigen is unidentified.

Findings of the study overall: This RNA-based method may be sensitive to activation-related transcript changes.

Adult healthy volunteers gave 2.5 ml peripheral blood for whole-blood RNA. TCR cDNA received a 3' ligated oligonucleotide that carried a UMI. Unsorted total RNA, about 1 to 1000 ng, was DNase treated before reverse transcription. The TCR sequence derives from a female donor in good health.

The CDR3 here is CSASSGVGTTLYEQYF. The CDR3 DNA follows: TGCAGTGCTAGCTCAGGGGTAGGGACTACTTTATACGAGCAGTACTTC. The gene calls are TRBV20-1 and TRBJ2-7; a possible D gene is TRBD2 (7 bases). Per germline, CDR1 DFQATT and CDR2 SNEGSKA (reference sequence). Trimming took off 3 bases at V and 4 bases at J, with 22 bases between the two ends. This CDR3 is built from 16 residues.